By share, the clone carrying this TCR beta chain ranks as medium-sized. The antigen remains undetermined. These data are taken from a study of spatial heterogeneity in lung cancer. Study-level findings and limits: For expanded intratumoral alpha and beta TCRs, counts tracked tumor mutation counts. The authors estimated that around 7% of tumor T cells were covered for alpha chains and about 12% for beta chains.

The CDR3 is 14 residues long. V dropped 7 bases and J dropped 5; count of bases not matched to a gene: 7. Germline loops: CDR1 MNHNS, CDR2 SASEGT. Time point defined: sample taken at primary tumor resection. Donation came from roughly 72 patients with untreated early-stage non-small cell lung cancer. No cell sorting; template was whole RNA from tumor, lung tissue or PBMC. MiXCR, applied by TCRdb to the 5' RACE reads, yields one record per CDR3 protein. The sample has 20,000 to 25,000 distinct CDR3 sequences, 2.8% seen once. The sequence came from a male donor with early-stage non-small cell lung cancer. This sequence joins TRBV6-1 and TRBJ2-7; 11 bases line up with TRBD1. Sequencing used lung tumor tissue, obtained at surgery. The CDR3 nucleotides read TGTGCCAGCACACGGGGGACAGGGGGGGACGAGCAGTACTTC. Translation: CASTRGTGGDEQYF.